The clone carrying this TCR beta chain has just one count. Healthy HIV-negative adults with no recent acute infections or vaccinations were recruited as donors. This specimen comes from a study of shared clonotypes between healthy human individuals. Study-level background: Contributing individuals were a couple of females and three males aged 18 to 49.

Deep-level running was used for the assay. The method was immunoSEQ multiplex PCR; TCRdb's version includes in-frame clones alone and lacks a portion of them. The table includes over a million clones, 95% to 99% detected once. V lost 3 bases, J lost 7 bases, and 13 bases lay in between. CDR1 is ENHRY and CDR2 is SYGVKD in the germline V gene. There are 14 residues in the CDR3. The sample comprised naive CD4+ T cells sorted from blood. The subset was: CD45RA+ positively selected. The genes are TRBV10-3 and TRBJ2-1; TRBD2 might be the D (5 bases). The sequence derives from a man under 40 in good health. The CDR3 sequence: CAISDGKPPNEQFF. As DNA, the CDR3 is TGTGCCATCAGTGACGGGAAGCCCCCAAATGAGCAGTTCTTC.